This T cell receptor beta chain was observed in a study of T cell repertoires in cytomegalovirus infection. Via MiXCR, TCRdb re-called the reads, giving one row per CDR3 protein. Among fewer than 550,000 distinct CDR3 sequences listed, about 15% were seen once. CDR1 and CDR2 (germline): MGHRA, YSYEKL. CDR3 length equals 14 residues. Germline trimming cut 1 base from V and 12 bases from J; bases unmatched to any gene: 10. The chain employs TRBV4-1 and TRBJ1-2; 8 bases agree with TRBD1. The sample was CD8+ T cells from PBMCs. The TCR was taken from a human donor in good health (CMV status not recorded). Some clones in this sample may be carry-over from other donors' samples. The CDR3 DNA is TGCGCCAGCAGCCAAGGGCTCGGACAGGGAGGCAACACCTTC. Translation: CASSQGLGQGGNTF.